The 23 T cell receptor beta chains in this list originate from one sample, sequenced in a study of circulating CD8 cells and anti-PD-1 response in melanoma. Using roughly 15 ng of total RNA, TCR libraries were made with the QIAseq Immune Repertoire TCR panel. TCRdb reprocessed the reads with MiXCR, giving one entry per CDR3 protein. Of hundreds of distinct CDR3 sequences listed, about 7.5% are singletons. Sorting of live CD3+CD8+TCRalphabeta+ cells by PD-1 and/or TIGIT gave four subsets. This specimen was CD8+ T cells from PBMCs, taken at baseline or after one month of anti-PD-1 therapy (not recorded which). The receptors here all came from a human donor with melanoma.

This rearrangement joins TRBV20-1 to TRBJ2-3; 8 bases match TRBD2. Germline values: CDR1 DFQATT, CDR2 SNEGSKA (reference sequence). CDR3 length: 16 residues. J lost 3 bases, V lost 6 bases, and 14 bases had no gene match. Here the CDR3 reads CSADLPGLEGTDTQYF. CDR3 nucleotide sequence: TGCAGTGCCGACCTACCGGGACTAGAGGGTACAGATACGCAGTATTTT.

This clonotype is termed large. The chain has TRBV7-8 and TRBJ2-3; D remains ambiguous. The CDR3 has 13 residues. V was trimmed by 3 bases and J by 0 bases, leaving 4 bases between them. Germline lookup yields CDR1 SGHVS and CDR2 FQNEAQ. The DNA of the CDR3 is TGTGCCAGCAGCTTGCCGAGCACAGATACGCAGTATTTT. It codes for CASSLPSTDTQYF.

By sample share, this clonotype is large. The genes are TRBV19 and TRBJ2-7; D assignment may be TRBD1 or TRBD2 (5 bases each). Germline CDR1 is LNHDA and CDR2 is SQIVND (reference sequence). V lost 11 bases and J 6 bases, leaving 23 bases between the germline ends. The CDR3 runs to 14 residues. CDR3 in DNA: TGTGCCTCCGATCCCGTTTCACAGGCGGGCGAGCAGTACTTC. Protein sequence: CASDPVSQAGEQYF.

By share, this clonotype ranks as large. The chain recombines TRBV10-3 with TRBJ2-1; 11 nucleotides agree with TRBD2. The germline V gene has CDR1 ENHRY and CDR2 SYGVKD. This CDR3 has 16 amino acids. Trimming took 7 bases from V and 4 from J; bases not matched to a gene: 9. CDR3 residues: CAIKASGGPTYNEQFF. Here the CDR3 DNA reads TGTGCCATCAAGGCTAGCGGGGGGCCTACGTACAATGAGCAGTTCTTC.

This clonotype is large. This chain uses TRBV2 with TRBJ1-1; 7 nucleotides align to TRBD1. Germline CDR1 and CDR2: SNHLY and FYNNEI. The V and J ends lost 4 bases and 0 bases, in that order; junction bases with no gene match: 2. The CDR3 is 14 residues long. CDR3 DNA: TGTGCCAGCAGTGCGGGACAGATGAACACTGAAGCTTTCTTT. This codes for CASSAGQMNTEAFF. The full variable domain, completed using reference TRBV2 and TRBJ1-1, is EPEVTQTPSHQVTQMGQEVILRCVPISNHLYFYWYRQILGQKVEFLVSFYNNEISEKSEIFDDQFSVERPDGSNFTLKIRSTKLEDSAMYFCASSAGQMNTEAFFGQGTRLTVV.

By frequency in the sample, this clonotype is large. This chain connects TRBV30 to TRBJ2-7; D is tentatively TRBD1 or TRBD2 (7 bases each). CDR1 and CDR2 from the germline V gene are GTSNPN and SVGIG (reference sequence). The CDR3 length is 14 residues. Trimming took 3 bases from V and 3 from J, leaving 15 bases between them. The CDR3 sequence: CAWSRGGPVYEQYF. The CDR3 nucleotides are TGTGCCTGGAGCAGGGGGGGACCCGTCTACGAGCAGTACTTC.

The V gene is TRBV27, the J gene TRBJ2-7; 8 bases line up with TRBD1. Germline loops: CDR1 MNHEY, CDR2 SMNVEV (reference sequence). This CDR3 region has 13 residues. J lost 3 bases, V lost 5 bases, and 3 bases had no gene match. CDR3 nucleotide sequence: TGTGCCAGCAGTGGACAGGGAAGCTACGAGCAGTACTTC. It yields the protein CASSGQGSYEQYF.

Relative to its sample, this clonotype is large. V is TRBV11-2 and J is TRBJ2-5; 7 bases line up with TRBD1. V shed 4 bases and J 3 bases; nucleotides not matched to a gene: 5. CDR1 is SGHAT and CDR2 is FQNNGV in the germline V gene. The CDR3 extends over 14 amino acids. The CDR3 spells CASSSPGTEETQYF. Here the CDR3 DNA reads TGTGCCAGCAGCTCCCCCGGGACAGAAGAGACCCAGTACTTC.

By share of the sample, this clonotype is large. The chain combines TRBV28 with TRBJ2-3; 12 bases are shared with TRBD1. After removal of 8 bases from V and 6 bases from J, the junction contained 9 bases not matched to a gene. Germline V gene data show CDR1 as MDHEN and CDR2 as SYDVKM. This CDR3 spans 15 amino acids. CDR3 bases: TGTGCCAGCGGAACTCCGGGACAGGGGGCTGATACGCAGTATTTT. Its translation is CASGTPGQGADTQYF.

This clonotype ranks as medium-sized. This chain joins TRBV20-1 and TRBJ2-3; no clear D. V dropped 6 bases and J dropped 1 base, with 8 bases sitting between them. This CDR3 comprises 12 residues. Germline CDR1 is DFQATT and CDR2 is SNEGSKA (reference sequence). CDR3: CSAATGTDTQYF. CDR3 coding DNA: TGCAGTGCCGCGACTGGCACAGATACGCAGTATTTT.

By sample fraction, this clonotype is hyperexpanded (1% or more). The gene calls are TRBV7-2 and TRBJ1-1; D is undetermined. V dropped 4 bases and J dropped 1 base, with 10 bases sitting between them. Germline values: CDR1 SGHTA, CDR2 FQGNSA. This CDR3 comprises 14 residues. The CDR3 DNA reads TGTGCCAGCAGCTCCTCTCCTCAGAACACTGAAGCTTTCTTT. This encodes CASSSSPQNTEAFF.

There are a few counts of this clonotype. The chain has TRBV5-1 and TRBJ1-3; possible D gene TRBD1, 6 bases. Germline CDR1 reads SGHRS; CDR2 reads YFSETQ. Between the trimmed V and J ends, which lost 4 bases and 4 bases, there was a span of 15 bases. This CDR3 spans 15 amino acids. CDR3 in DNA: TGCGCCAGCAGCCAAGACAGGCGCCGGGGAAACACCATATATTTT. Encoded protein: CASSQDRRRGNTIYF.

By frequency in the sample, this clonotype is medium-sized (0.01 to 0.1%). The chain carries TRBV20-1 and TRBJ2-3; 8 bases match TRBD2. Germline CDR1 is DFQATT and CDR2 is SNEGSKA (reference sequence). This CDR3 is 15 amino acids long. V lost 0 bases, J lost 2 bases, and 4 bases stayed unmatched. The CDR3 loop reads CSARDISGVTDTQYF. The CDR3 DNA reads TGCAGTGCTAGAGATATTAGCGGGGTCACAGATACGCAGTATTTT.

This clonotype is termed large. The chain uses TRBV19 and TRBJ2-7; 7 bases match TRBD2. Germline CDR1 and CDR2: LNHDA and SQIVND (reference sequence). This CDR3 contains 15 residues. Trimming cost V 5 bases and J 3 bases; bases outside gene matches: 10. The CDR3 coding sequence is TGTGCCAGTAGTCCAAGCCCGGGGGGTCTCTACGAGCAGTACTTC. Its protein is CASSPSPGGLYEQYF. The full variable domain, rest sourced from reference TRBV19 and TRBJ2-7, is DGGITQSPKYLFRKEGQNVTLSCEQNLNHDAMYWYRQDPGQGLRLIYYSQIVNDFQKGDIAEGYSVSREKKESFPLTVTSAQKNPTAFYLCASSPSPGGLYEQYFGPGTRLTVT.

This chain links TRBV6-1 with TRBJ2-3, with 14 nucleotides matching TRBD2. Germline V gene sequence: CDR1 MNHNS, CDR2 SASEGT. This CDR3 contains 18 residues. Trimming took 5 bases from V and 1 from J; bases not matched to a gene: 8. CDR3 coding DNA: TGTGCCAGCAGTCCCGGGACTAGCGGGGGAATTGGCACAGATACGCAGTATTTT. Translating it yields CASSPGTSGGIGTDTQYF.

This clonotype rates as large. The CDR3 DNA sequence: TGTGCCAGTAGTATGCTAGCGAGTTACAATGAGCAGTTCTTC. Residues: CASSMLASYNEQFF. The chain recombines TRBV19 with TRBJ2-1, with D tentatively TRBD2 (6 bases). V was trimmed by 3 bases and J by 4 bases, leaving 10 bases between them. CDR3 length: 14 residues. From germline, CDR1 is LNHDA and CDR2 SQIVND (reference sequence).

The rearrangement uses TRBV23-1 and TRBJ1-6; D is perhaps TRBD1 (6 bases). TRBV23-1 carries the ORF label, with uncertain function. This CDR3 has 14 amino acids. V was clipped by 6 bases and J by 5 bases, with 11 bases between them. This CDR3 is CASSQWTDNSPLHF. The CDR3 nucleotides are TGCGCCAGCAGCCAGTGGACAGATAATTCACCCCTCCACTTT.

The rearrangement links TRBV27 to TRBJ2-1; no definite D call. The CDR3 has 12 residues. Germline V gene lookup returns CDR1 MNHEY and CDR2 SMNVEV (reference sequence). Trimming cost V 8 bases and J 3 bases, with 8 bases left between them. CDR3 sequence reads: CASRDGYNEQFF. The CDR3 region has the DNA TGTGCCAGCCGTGACGGCTACAATGAGCAGTTCTTC.

By frequency in the sample, this clonotype is large (0.1 to 1%). The chain carries TRBV19 and TRBJ1-1; TRBD1 is a possible D gene (6 bases). Looked up from germline, CDR1 is LNHDA and CDR2 is SQIVND (reference sequence). Trimming stripped 3 bases from V and 4 bases from J, with 15 bases between. The CDR3 runs to 15 residues. The CDR3 is CASSIFLGGGTEAFF. DNA of the CDR3: TGTGCCAGTAGTATTTTTCTTGGGGGCGGCACTGAAGCTTTCTTT.

This chain uses TRBV19 with TRBJ2-1, with TRBD1 matching 8 bases. Germline V gene data show CDR1 as LNHDA and CDR2 as SQIVND (reference sequence). Unmatched junction bases numbered 4, after V lost 5 bases and J lost 4 bases. The CDR3 sequence is 14 residues long. Written as DNA, the CDR3 is TGTGCCAGTAGTGCAGGGGGCGCTTACAATGAGCAGTTCTTC. It encodes CASSAGGAYNEQFF.

This clonotype rates as large. The chain couples TRBV30 to TRBJ2-7, with D perhaps TRBD1 (6 bases). Germline V CDR1 and CDR2: GTSNPN, SVGIG (reference sequence). Trimming shortened V by 3 bases and J by 4 bases, and 19 bases separated the two germline ends. CDR3 length equals 15 residues. The CDR3 DNA sequence: TGTGCCTGGAGCACAGGGTACGGCCAAAAGTACGAGCAGTACTTC. Translated, it gives CAWSTGYGQKYEQYF.

By sample fraction, this clonotype is large. The chain uses TRBV2 and TRBJ1-3; D perhaps matches TRBD1 (6 bases). Germline CDR1 is SNHLY and CDR2 is FYNNEI. Between the trimmed V and J ends, which lost 5 bases and 1 base, there was a span of 9 bases. The CDR3 contains 14 residues. Here the CDR3 reads CASSQGQSGNTIYF. In DNA, the CDR3 is TGTGCCAGCAGTCAAGGACAGTCTGGAAACACCATATATTTT.

This clonotype is classed as medium-sized. This sequence joins TRBV29-1 and TRBJ1-1, with D maybe TRBD1 (6 bases). V was cut by 3 bases and J by 6 bases, with 11 bases left in between. The germline V gene has CDR1 SQVTM and CDR2 ANQGSEA. The CDR3 totals 12 residues. As DNA, the CDR3 is TGCAGCGTTGATGCAGGGGCCGCTGAAGCTTTCTTT. Its translation: CSVDAGAAEAFF.